One and the same sample provided the 22 T cell receptor beta chains below, sequenced in a study of cytomegalovirus exposure and HLA in healthy donors (dated by TCRdb to the late 2010s). Receptors were amplified or captured by the immunoSEQ multiplex PCR assay. A mixture of 60 forward primers for TCR Vbeta segments and 13 reverse primers for TCR Jbeta segments was used in the multiplex PCR. In its TCRdb copy, this immuneACCESS table keeps in-frame sequences only and misses some clones. Where compared with another copy, unresolved V genes explain less than half of these, and the others have no known cause. This sample gives about 200,000 clones in total; 83% of them show up just once. 1.7% of the sample belongs to the ten largest clones. Sequenced input: PBMCs. The receptors shown here come from a man aged 40-49 years in good health and CMV-seropositive.

The chain links TRBV5-6 to TRBJ1-4, with 7 nucleotides matching TRBD1. The ends lost 2 bases at V and 8 bases at J; junction bases unmatched: 3. Germline V gives CDR1 SGHDT, CDR2 YYEEEE. This CDR3 contains 13 residues. The CDR3 protein is CASSLRGPEKLFF. Here the CDR3 DNA reads TGTGCCAGCAGCTTAAGGGGGCCAGAAAAACTGTTTTTT.

The chain employs TRBV11-1 and TRBJ2-1, with D tentatively TRBD2 (5 bases). CDR1 SGHAT and CDR2 FQDESV come from the germline V gene (reference sequence). This CDR3 spans 16 amino acids. V dropped 5 bases and J dropped 3 bases, with 17 bases sitting between them. The CDR3 coding sequence is TGTGCCAGCAGCCCGATAGGCGCGGCGGGCTACAATGAGCAGTTCTTC. Translating gives CASSPIGAAGYNEQFF.

This clone appeared once. V gene TRBV28 combines with J gene TRBJ1-1; D may be TRBD1 (6 bases). V was pared by 2 bases and J by 8 bases, with 9 bases between. The germline V gene has CDR1 MDHEN and CDR2 SYDVKM. The CDR3 sequence is 12 residues long. The CDR3 sequence is CASSLGQFEAFF. In nucleotides, the CDR3 is TGTGCCAGCAGTTTAGGACAGTTCGAAGCTTTCTTT. Based on the CDR3 plus reference TRBV28 and TRBJ1-1, the full variable domain is DVKVTQSSRYLVKRTGEKVFLECVQDMDHENMFWYRQDPGLGLRLIYFSYDVKMKEKGDIPEGYSVSREKKERFSLILESASTNQTSMYLCASSLGQFEAFFGQGTRLTVV.

The chain recombines TRBV19 with TRBJ2-3, with D tentatively TRBD1 (5 bases). Trimming left V 7 bases short and J 3 bases short, with 17 bases between. The CDR3 totals 15 residues. Germline CDR1 and CDR2: LNHDA and SQIVND (reference sequence). Here the CDR3 reads CASTPRQGQTDTQYF. The CDR3 DNA is TGTGCCAGTACCCCCCGGCAGGGTCAGACAGATACGCAGTATTTT.

The chain recombines TRBV6-5 with TRBJ1-4; TRBD1 might be the D (6 bases). V dropped 4 bases and J dropped 8 bases, with 14 bases sitting between them. This CDR3 contains 14 residues. Germline V lookup: CDR1 MNHEY, CDR2 SVGAGI. The CDR3 DNA reads as TGTGCCAGCAGTTTGACACAGGGAAGAGAAAAACTGTTTTTT. Its protein is CASSLTQGREKLFF.

The chain has TRBV6-1 and TRBJ1-5; the match to TRBD1 covers 10 bases. J gave up 6 bases and V 5 bases, and 4 bases lay outside the gene matches. The CDR3 runs 14 residues. Germline assignment: CDR1 MNHNS and CDR2 SASEGT. The CDR3 nucleotides read TGTGCCAGCAGTCCAAGGACAGGGGGTCAGCCCCAGCATTTT. Translating gives CASSPRTGGQPQHF.

The CDR3 sequence: CASSSEGPVIYGYTF. The CDR3 nucleotides are TGCGCCAGCAGCTCGGAGGGGCCGGTTATCTATGGCTACACCTTC. This chain links TRBV5-1 with TRBJ1-2, with D possibly TRBD1 on 5 matching bases. The ends were cut back, 3 bases at V and 4 bases at J, with 16 bases in the middle. Germline CDR1 is SGHRS and CDR2 is YFSETQ. The CDR3 runs 15 residues.

This clone was detected only a few times. The rearrangement links TRBV7-9 to TRBJ1-4; 8 positions agree with TRBD1. The junction had 4 bases not matched to a gene; V was cut back by 3 bases and J by 7 bases. Per the germline V gene, CDR1 is SEHNR and CDR2 is FQNEAQ (reference sequence). The CDR3 consists of 14 residues. CDR3 in amino acids: CASSLQGASEKLFF. The CDR3 DNA reads as TGTGCCAGCAGCTTGCAGGGGGCGAGTGAAAAACTGTTTTTT.

The chain carries TRBV7-9 and TRBJ2-2, with D perhaps TRBD1 (5 bases). The germline V and J ends were trimmed by 7 bases and 7 bases, with 10 bases remaining between them. Germline V gene lookup returns CDR1 SEHNR and CDR2 FQNEAQ (reference sequence). The CDR3 totals 12 residues. The DNA for the CDR3 is TGTGCCAGCATGGCCCAGGGCGGGGAGCTGTTTTTT. Translating gives CASMAQGGELFF.

The chain combines TRBV9 with TRBJ2-3, with 8 bases identical to TRBD2. The germline V gene encodes CDR1 SGDLS and CDR2 YYNGEE. The CDR3 length is 15 residues. Trimming took 6 bases from V and 4 from J; bases not matched to a gene: 10. The CDR3 DNA sequence: TGTGCCAGCACCCCTGGATTAGCGGGACCAGATACGCAGTATTTT. Protein product: CASTPGLAGPDTQYF. Supplemented by reference TRBV9 and TRBJ2-3, the full variable domain reads DSGVTQTPKHLITATGQRVTLRCSPRSGDLSVYWYQQSLDQGLQFLIQYYNGEERAKGNILERFSAQQFPDLHSELNLSSLELGDSALYFCASTPGLAGPDTQYFGPGTRLTVL.

In DNA, the CDR3 is TGCGCCAGCAGCTTCGGACAGGGGGACTATGGCTACACCTTC. Translated, it gives CASSFGQGDYGYTF. The chain joins TRBV5-1 to TRBJ1-2, with TRBD1 identical over 10 bases. V shed 2 bases and J 3 bases; nucleotides not matched to a gene: 1. Germline V CDR1 and CDR2: SGHRS, YFSETQ. This CDR3 has 14 amino acids.

This clone was counted a few times. The gene calls are TRBV5-1 and TRBJ2-3; D may be TRBD2 (5 bases). Trimming stripped 3 bases from V and 2 bases from J, with 10 bases between. Germline CDR1 and CDR2: SGHRS and YFSETQ. The CDR3 totals 14 residues. The CDR3 DNA follows: TGCGCCAGCAGCTCCGGACTGGTCACAGATACGCAGTATTTT. Translation: CASSSGLVTDTQYF.

V gene TRBV7-9 combines with J gene TRBJ1-3; no clear D gene. Trimming stripped 5 bases from V and 4 bases from J, with 24 bases between. CDR3 length equals 18 residues. Per the germline V gene, CDR1 is SEHNR and CDR2 is FQNEAQ (reference sequence). DNA for the CDR3: TGTGCCAGCAGCAAAATCAGGTTAGGGCGGGAGGCCGGAAACACCATATATTTT. Translation: CASSKIRLGREAGNTIYF.

The rearrangement joins TRBV15 to TRBJ1-5, with a possible D match to TRBD1 (6 bases). Germline assignment: CDR1 LNHNV and CDR2 YYDKDF (reference sequence). Trimming removed 1 base from V and 7 bases from J, with 20 bases in between. The CDR3 loop spans 17 amino acids. The CDR3 DNA sequence: TGTGCCACCAGCAGAGTAACAGGGCTCCTTGGTGGACAGCCCCAGCATTTT. Residues: CATSRVTGLLGGQPQHF.

This clone was seen a few times. An end of the junction does not agree with germline; a read error may underlie this. This sequence joins TRBV7-3 and TRBJ2-3, with 11 bases identical to TRBD2. Germline V CDR1 and CDR2: SGHTA, FQGTGA. The CDR3 spans 18 residues. Here the CDR3 reads CSSSHITTSGSGGDTQYF. The CDR3 nucleotides read TGTTCCAGCAGCCATATTACTACTAGCGGGAGTGGGGGAGATACGCAGTATTTT.

V usage is TRBV6-1 and J usage is TRBJ1-1; 7 nucleotides match TRBD1. CDR3 length: 14 residues. The germline CDR1 and CDR2 sequences are MNHNS and SASEGT. J was trimmed by 10 bases and V by 7 bases; bases with no gene match: 15. CDR3 region: CASTPIQGGGGAFF. The CDR3 nucleotides read TGTGCCAGCACCCCCATCCAGGGGGGTGGGGGAGCTTTCTTT.

This sequence joins TRBV7-9 and TRBJ2-7; TRBD1 agrees at 9 bases. The CDR3 is 14 amino acids. Germline V gene lookup returns CDR1 SEHNR and CDR2 FQNEAQ (reference sequence). With V trimmed by 6 bases and J by 6 bases, 9 bases remained unmatched. The CDR3 spells CASRVTGGSGEQYF. CDR3 nucleotide sequence: TGTGCCAGCAGGGTGACAGGGGGTAGTGGCGAGCAGTACTTC.

J is TRBJ1-5 and V is TRBV28; D might be TRBD1 (6 bases). The CDR3 extends over 13 amino acids. In germline, CDR1 is MDHEN, CDR2 SYDVKM. V was cut by 6 bases and J by 5 bases, with 11 bases left in between. The DNA for the CDR3 is TGTGCCAGCAGGTGGACAGCTGATCAGCCCCAGCATTTT. Its translation: CASRWTADQPQHF.

The chain has TRBV9 and TRBJ2-3; D ambiguous. Germline loops: CDR1 SGDLS, CDR2 YYNGEE. V was pared by 0 bases and J by 4 bases, with 15 bases between. The CDR3 runs to 16 residues. CDR3 DNA: TGTGCCAGCAGCGTAGGAGGTGGTCGAGGAGCAGATACGCAGTATTTT. It translates to CASSVGGGRGADTQYF. The full variable domain, rest sourced from reference TRBV9 and TRBJ2-3, is DSGVTQTPKHLITATGQRVTLRCSPRSGDLSVYWYQQSLDQGLQFLIQYYNGEERAKGNILERFSAQQFPDLHSELNLSSLELGDSALYFCASSVGGGRGADTQYFGPGTRLTVL.

The rearrangement joins TRBV30 to TRBJ1-1, with unresolved D. Trimming took off 1 base at V and 4 bases at J, with 10 bases between the two ends. The CDR3 loop spans 13 amino acids. The germline V gene encodes CDR1 GTSNPN and CDR2 SVGIG (reference sequence). In DNA, the CDR3 is TGTGCCTGGAGTGGTCAGGAGGTCACTGAAGCTTTCTTT. Protein product: CAWSGQEVTEAFF.

The rearrangement links TRBV9 to TRBJ2-5; 8 bases agree with TRBD1. V dropped 3 bases and J dropped 5; count of bases not matched to a gene: 9. CDR3 length: 15 amino acids. Germline assignment: CDR1 SGDLS and CDR2 YYNGEE. CDR3 bases: TGTGCCAGCAGCGCCTCAGGGGGCGCATGGGAGACCCAGTACTTC. Translation gives CASSASGGAWETQYF.

The genes are TRBV15 and TRBJ1-1; D perhaps matches TRBD1 (5 bases). Germline V CDR1 and CDR2: LNHNV, YYDKDF (reference sequence). This CDR3 region has 16 residues. V was shortened by 5 bases and J by 0 bases, with 16 bases between the two germline ends. The CDR3 DNA sequence: TGTGCCACCAGCCGGAGGGACCGACGCATGAACACTGAAGCTTTCTTT. Translated, it gives CATSRRDRRMNTEAFF.